Listed below are T cell receptor beta chains from one sample, sequenced in a study of cytomegalovirus exposure and HLA in healthy donors. Clones were sequenced by immunoSEQ multiplex PCR, and TCRdb holds only the in-frame ones, with some missing. The profile shows around 140,000 clones, 80% of them singletons. The sequencing sample was made of PBMCs. The receptors were gathered from a man aged 35-49 years in good health and CMV-seronegative. The CDR3 runs from the conserved cysteine through the conserved F or W. A D gene is named only where the DNA matches it firmly. Rows may omit the clone size; those that give it use once, few, many or a size class.

abundance,v_gene,d_gene,j_gene,CDR3nt,CDR3aa
NA,TRBV9,TRBD1,TRBJ1-1,TGTGCCAGCAGCGTGAACAGGGGGACTGAAGCTTTCTTT,CASSVNRGTEAFF
NA,TRBV7-9,TRBD2,TRBJ2-7,TGTGCCAGCAGCTTAAGTGGCGGGAGGATGGAGCAGTACTTC,CASSLSGGRMEQYF
NA,TRBV25-1,TRBD1,TRBJ1-6,TGTGCCAGCAGTGGGGCAGGGGGTACTTATAATTCACCCCTCCACTTT,CASSGAGGTYNSPLHF
NA,TRBV19,NA,TRBJ1-1,TGTGCCAGTACCGGGGGGGGCGGTCGAAGGAACACTGAAGCTTTCTTT,CASTGGGGRRNTEAFF
once,TRBV7-6,TRBD1,TRBJ2-7,TGTGCCAGCAGCTCATCGACAGGGGGCATGGGCTACGAGCAGTACTTC,CASSSSTGGMGYEQYF
NA,TRBV19,TRBD1,TRBJ2-1,TGTGCCAGTAGTATAGAATCGGGACAGGGAGTCCATGAGCAGTTCTTC,CASSIESGQGVHEQFF
NA,TRBV9,NA,TRBJ2-3,TGTGCCAGCAGCTCCCGCGGGGGGACAGCGACAGATACGCAGTATTTT,CASSSRGGTATDTQYF
once,TRBV29-1,TRBD1,TRBJ1-1,TGCAGCGTTCCAAGACAGGGGGCCGGATTGGGAACTGAAGCTTTCTTT,CSVPRQGAGLGTEAFF
NA,TRBV7-9,TRBD1,TRBJ2-7,TGTGCCAGCAGCTTATGGGACAGGGATAGCTCCTACGAGCAGTACTTC,CASSLWDRDSSYEQYF
NA,TRBV28,TRBD1,TRBJ2-3,TGTGCCAGCAGTTTGGGGGACAGACTCACAGATACGCAGTATTTT,CASSLGDRLTDTQYF
NA,TRBV9,TRBD1,TRBJ2-1,TGTGCCAGCAGCGTAGGACAGGGTTTGTATGAGCAGTTCTTC,CASSVGQGLYEQFF